The clone carrying this T cell receptor beta chain was seen only a few times. This sample is part of a study of identical twins. From germline, CDR1 is DFQATT and CDR2 SNEGSKA (reference sequence). This CDR3 spans 15 amino acids. J was trimmed by 7 bases and V by 6 bases; bases with no gene match: 15. TCRdb processed the 5' RACE reads anew with MiXCR; each CDR3 protein has one entry. The sample yields 200,000 to 300,000 distinct CDR3 sequences, roughly a tenth seen once. Sequencing was done on a sample of memory T cells sorted from blood. V usage is TRBV20-1 and J usage is TRBJ1-2; 9 bases align to TRBD1. This TCR came from a man aged 45-65 years in good health. CDR3 DNA: TGCAGTGCCCCACAGGGGGCGGTTAAGCTGCGTGGCTACACCTTC. Protein sequence: CSAPQGAVKLRGYTF.